This paragraph covers one T cell receptor beta chain sequence. The data belong to a study of blood T cell repertoires in COVID-19. Study at large: Samples came from the United States, Italy and Spain, spanning acute and convalescent COVID-19. From T cells, B-cell-depleted T cells, or PBMCs came the material, which was cDNA or gDNA.

Authors' data handling: The assay estimated nucleated cells by amplifying reference gene primers. TCRdb's copy holds only in-frame clones and misses some; the assay was immunoSEQ multiplex PCR. D and trimming were read from the DNA, whereas the V and J calls and clone size are those reported in that table. The sample contains under 100,000 clones, about 85% of which appear only once. The germline gives CDR1 LNHDA, CDR2 SQIVND (reference sequence). The CDR3 is 16 amino acids. V lost 4 bases and J 4 bases, leaving 17 bases between the germline ends. This chain uses TRBV19 with TRBJ1-5; D is unclear. The origin of this receptor is a woman between 65 and 79 years old with acute or convalescent COVID-19. Sequenced sample: peripheral blood. In DNA, the CDR3 is TGTGCCAGTAGTAATCCCCGAGGAGGGCGTAATCAGCCCCAGCATTTT. Translated, it gives CASSNPRGGRNQPQHF. The full variable domain, rest sourced from reference TRBV19 and TRBJ1-5, is DGGITQSPKYLFRKEGQNVTLSCEQNLNHDAMYWYRQDPGQGLRLIYYSQIVNDFQKGDIAEGYSVSREKKESFPLTVTSAQKNPTAFYLCASSNPRGGRNQPQHFGDGTRLSIL.